This T cell receptor beta chain derives from a study of T cells after yellow fever vaccination. For this clonotype: Its antigen is undetermined.

Overall study findings and caveats: Peak timing came faster in the weaker secondary response, day 5 versus 15. Booster samples showed a return of most primary-vaccination clones (roughly 96% CD4, 85% to 90% CD8).

Germline loops: CDR1 ENHRY, CDR2 SYGVKD. The CDR3 loop spans 12 amino acids. Trimming left V 8 bases short and J 10 bases short, with 15 bases between. UMIs and a universal primer site were added when TCR cDNA was made by 5'RACE template switching. From the 5' RACE reads, TCRdb called clonotypes with MiXCR, one entry per CDR3 protein. Of 300,000 to 350,000 distinct CDR3 sequences in the sample, approximately 4% were seen once. Sequenced here: PBMCs, sampled 15 days after the yellow fever booster vaccination. This TCR came from a young man who received the YFV17D yellow fever vaccine. The chain recombines TRBV10-3 with TRBJ2-1; D gene uncertain. The CDR3 is CAIRVDQEEQFF. The CDR3 DNA sequence: TGTGCCATCCGTGTCGACCAGGAGGAGCAGTTCTTC.